The 21 T cell receptor beta chains below were found in one sample sequenced in a study of blood T cell repertoires in COVID-19. TCRdb keeps only in-frame clones here, not all; method: immunoSEQ multiplex PCR. The table has 250,000 or so clones, roughly 86% seen once. What was sequenced was peripheral blood. These receptors came from a middle-aged man with active or convalescent COVID-19.

J is TRBJ1-5 and V is TRBV10-1; 9 bases agree with TRBD1. The CDR3 sequence is 14 residues long. Trimming at V came to 5 bases and at J to 5 bases, leaving 4 bases not matched to a gene. Germline V gives CDR1 WNHNN, CDR2 SYGVQD (reference sequence). The CDR3: CASSLNRGHQPQHF. In DNA, the CDR3 is TGCGCCAGCAGTCTGAACAGGGGGCATCAGCCCCAGCATTTT.

A word on this clone: A much larger clonotype is one base distant, so this may be a read error. At the DNA level, this CDR3 is encoded by other sequences in the same sample as well. The V call is TRBV9, the J call TRBJ2-3; no clear D. This CDR3 spans 12 amino acids. Trimming took 0 bases from V and 7 from J, leaving 6 bases between them. Looked up from germline, CDR1 is SGDLS and CDR2 is YYNGEE. CDR3 loop: CASSVDAHTQYF. CDR3 coding DNA: TGTGCCAGCAGCGTAGATGCGCATACGCAGTATTTT.

The J gene is TRBJ1-5, the V gene TRBV30; D not resolved. Germline CDR1 GTSNPN, CDR2 SVGIG (reference sequence). Trimming pared 0 bases from V and 3 bases from J, leaving 6 bases between. CDR3 length: 13 amino acids. The CDR3 reads CAWSVGNNQPQHF. In DNA form, the CDR3 reads TGTGCCTGGAGTGTCGGGAACAATCAGCCCCAGCATTTT. Filled out from reference TRBV30 and TRBJ1-5, the complete variable domain reads SQTIHQWPATLVQPVGSPLSLECTVEGTSNPNLYWYRQAAGRGLQLLFYSVGIGQISSEVPQNLSASRPQDRQFILSSKKLLLSDSGFYLCAWSVGNNQPQHFGDGTRLSIL.

This clone showed up just once. The rearrangement links TRBV12-5 to TRBJ2-5, with TRBD1 as a possible D gene (6 bases). The CDR3 contains 15 residues. V lost 0 bases, J lost 4 bases, and 12 bases lay in between. CDR1 LGHNT and CDR2 FRNRAP come from the germline V gene. The CDR3 nucleotides read TGTGCTAGTGGTTTGGTACTGTCAGGGGTAGAGACCCAGTACTTC. Translating it yields CASGLVLSGVETQYF.

The chain employs TRBV4-1 and TRBJ1-5, with 9 bases lining up with TRBD1. CDR1 and CDR2 (germline): MGHRA, YSYEKL. J gave up 4 bases and V 4 bases, and 23 bases lay outside the gene matches. CDR3 length: 21 amino acids. CDR3 DNA: TGCGCCAGCAGCCTTGCGAACCCGGGACAGGGTGTATCGGCATATAATCAGCCCCAGCATTTT. Translation: CASSLANPGQGVSAYNQPQHF.

This rearrangement joins TRBV19 to TRBJ1-2; 7 bases line up with TRBD1. Germline V gene lookup returns CDR1 LNHDA and CDR2 SQIVND (reference sequence). V gave up 5 bases and J gave up 4 bases; unmatched junction bases: 7. The CDR3 is 14 residues long. The CDR3 nucleotides are TGTGCCAGTAGTGGCCAGCAGGGGGTCTATGGCTACACCTTC. This gives the protein CASSGQQGVYGYTF. Full variable domain (rest looked up from reference TRBV19 and TRBJ1-2): DGGITQSPKYLFRKEGQNVTLSCEQNLNHDAMYWYRQDPGQGLRLIYYSQIVNDFQKGDIAEGYSVSREKKESFPLTVTSAQKNPTAFYLCASSGQQGVYGYTFGSGTRLTVV.

The J gene is TRBJ1-5, the V gene TRBV10-2, with a weak D call TRBD1 (5 bases). The germline V gene has CDR1 WSHSY and CDR2 SAAADI. The V end lost 3 bases, the J end lost 3 bases, and 6 bases lay between the germline ends. This CDR3 spans 13 amino acids. Here the CDR3 DNA reads TGCGCCAGCAGTGACAGGGTCAATCAGCCCCAGCATTTT. Its protein product is CASSDRVNQPQHF.

This chain links TRBV11-2 with TRBJ2-7; TRBD2 matches 9 bases. The CDR3 is 14 residues long. Germline CDR1 and CDR2: SGHAT and FQNNGV. V was clipped by 3 bases and J by 4 bases; unmatched bases: 4. The CDR3: CASSFAGGPYEQYF. In DNA form, the CDR3 reads TGTGCCAGCAGCTTTGCGGGAGGGCCTTACGAGCAGTACTTC. The full variable domain, its missing parts supplied by reference TRBV11-2 and TRBJ2-7, is EAGVAQSPRYKIIEKRQSVAFWCNPISGHATLYWYQQILGQGPKLLIQFQNNGVVDDSQLPKDRFSAERLKGVDSTLKIQPAKLEDSAVYLCASSFAGGPYEQYFGPGTRLTVT.

This chain joins TRBV19 and TRBJ1-6; a weak D match, TRBD1 (6 bases). The CDR3 is made up of 13 amino acids. The germline gives CDR1 LNHDA, CDR2 SQIVND (reference sequence). V was shortened by 9 bases and J by 10 bases, with 16 bases between the two germline ends. The CDR3 nucleotides read TGTGCCAGGACCGACAGGCGGCGCTCACCCCTCCACTTT. This translates into CARTDRRRSPLHF. The full variable domain, with the rest looked up from reference TRBV19 and TRBJ1-6, is DGGITQSPKYLFRKEGQNVTLSCEQNLNHDAMYWYRQDPGQGLRLIYYSQIVNDFQKGDIAEGYSVSREKKESFPLTVTSAQKNPTAFYLCARTDRRRSPLHFGNGTRLTVT.

The V gene is TRBV6-1, the J gene TRBJ2-7, with TRBD2 as a possible D gene (5 bases). The V gene's germline CDR1 is MNHNS and CDR2 SASEGT. The CDR3 is made up of 14 amino acids. V lost 2 bases to trimming and J lost 7 bases, with 15 bases between them. The chain's CDR3 is CASSEKGNRGEQYF. DNA of the CDR3: TGTGCCAGCAGTGAAAAAGGAAATCGGGGAGAGCAGTACTTC.

The rearrangement uses TRBV10-3 and TRBJ2-1; TRBD2 aligns across 7 bases. Germline CDR1 and CDR2: ENHRY and SYGVKD. The V segment lost 11 bases and the J segment 9 bases; nucleotides outside the gene matches: 13. The CDR3 is 13 residues long. The CDR3 DNA sequence: TGTGCCGTTCGGACGGGAGGCGCTGGTGAGCAGTTCTTC. Its protein is CAVRTGGAGEQFF.

This clone occurred many times. The chain joins TRBV29-1 to TRBJ2-7; TRBD1 aligns across 8 bases. Trimming at V came to 4 bases and at J to 2 bases, leaving 4 bases not matched to a gene. Germline loops: CDR1 SQVTM, CDR2 ANQGSEA. This CDR3 has 13 residues. This CDR3 reads CSVGGQEPYEQYF. The CDR3 DNA is TGCAGCGTTGGGGGACAGGAGCCCTACGAGCAGTACTTC.

The CDR3 loop is CATSDPGRGPAYGYTF. The CDR3 DNA reads as TGTGCCACCAGTGATCCGGGCAGGGGACCCGCCTATGGCTACACCTTC. V is TRBV24-1 and J is TRBJ1-2, with TRBD1 as a possible D gene (6 bases). V was clipped by 3 bases and J by 4 bases, with 17 bases between them. Germline V gives CDR1 KGHDR, CDR2 SFDVKD. The CDR3 has 16 residues.

The sample holds one count of this clone. The chain combines TRBV10-3 with TRBJ2-2; weak D call: TRBD1 (6 bases). The CDR3 sequence is 18 residues long. V lost 5 bases and J lost 4, with 23 bases in between. Germline lookup yields CDR1 ENHRY and CDR2 SYGVKD. CDR3 sequence: CAISLARQAHELTGELFF. The CDR3 nucleotides are TGTGCCATCAGTCTTGCCCGACAGGCGCACGAGCTCACCGGGGAGCTGTTTTTT.

The chain links TRBV2 to TRBJ1-2; a weak D match, TRBD1 (5 bases). Trimming stripped 4 bases from V and 7 bases from J, with 13 bases between. The CDR3 runs 13 residues. CDR1 is SNHLY, CDR2 FYNNEI, per germline. The CDR3: CASSGYGAGGYTF. Here the CDR3 DNA reads TGTGCCAGCAGTGGTTATGGGGCAGGTGGCTACACCTTC. Full variable domain (missing parts from reference TRBV2 and TRBJ1-2): EPEVTQTPSHQVTQMGQEVILRCVPISNHLYFYWYRQILGQKVEFLVSFYNNEISEKSEIFDDQFSVERPDGSNFTLKIRSTKLEDSAMYFCASSGYGAGGYTFGSGTRLTVV.

This clone was recorded only once. The chain carries TRBV3-1 (or the pseudogene TRBV3-2) and TRBJ2-5, with 10 bases lining up with TRBD1. The CDR3 length is 14 residues. The germline V gene has CDR1 LGHDT and CDR2 YNNKEL (reference sequence). The V segment lost 4 bases and the J segment 5 bases; nucleotides outside the gene matches: 4. The DNA of the CDR3 is TGTGCCAGCAGCCGGACAGGGGGGTCGGAGACCCAGTACTTC. Translation: CASSRTGGSETQYF.

The chain is built from TRBV29-1 and TRBJ2-3; TRBD1 agrees at 9 bases. The CDR3 covers 13 residues. After removal of 6 bases from V and 3 bases from J, the junction contained 4 bases not matched to a gene. Germline CDR1 is SQVTM and CDR2 is ANQGSEA. CDR3 coding DNA: TGCAGCGTGGGGACAGGGAGGACAGATACGCAGTATTTT. This encodes CSVGTGRTDTQYF.

This chain joins TRBV5-1 and TRBJ2-3, with D perhaps TRBD2 (7 bases). The ends were cut back, 7 bases at V and 2 bases at J, with 14 bases in the middle. The germline gives CDR1 SGHRS, CDR2 YFSETQ. The CDR3 totals 14 residues. CDR3 in amino acids: CASGRGALTDTQYF. In nucleotides, the CDR3 is TGCGCCAGCGGCCGGGGGGCCCTCACAGATACGCAGTATTTT.

J is TRBJ2-1 and V is TRBV30; 7 positions agree with TRBD2. CDR3 length: 15 amino acids. The germline V gene has CDR1 GTSNPN and CDR2 SVGIG (reference sequence). Germline trimming cut 4 bases from V and 8 bases from J; bases unmatched to any gene: 14. The CDR3 nucleotides read TGTGCCTGGACACAAGGGGCGGGAGTATTCGATGAGCAGTTCTTC. It is translated as CAWTQGAGVFDEQFF.

This chain connects TRBV21-1 to TRBJ2-7; the table's D gene call, TRBD2, was not cross checked with the DNA. TRBV21-1 is reported as a pseudogene. The CDR3 consists of 13 residues. CDR3 in amino acids: CASSKGGLDEQYF. CDR3 nucleotides: TGTGCCAGCAGCAAGGGGGGGCTCGACGAGCAGTACTTC.

This chain links TRBV5-4 with TRBJ2-5; no firm D call. Trimming pared 3 bases from V and 4 bases from J, leaving 4 bases between. CDR1 is SGHNT and CDR2 is YYREEE in the germline V gene (reference sequence). The CDR3 is 11 residues long. This chain's CDR3 is CASSSSETQYF. CDR3 coding DNA: TGTGCCAGCAGCTCCTCAGAGACCCAGTACTTC.